These T cell receptor beta chains were read from a single sample in a study of shared clonotypes between healthy human individuals. Produced via immunoSEQ multiplex PCR; TCRdb's table is partial and in-frame only. The sample yields under 750,000 clones, roughly 72% seen once. The sequencing sample was made of memory CD4+ T cells sorted from blood. The receptors were gathered from a woman in her thirties in good health. Both conserved end residues are part of each CDR3. A D gene is named only where the DNA matches it firmly. Expanded clones get a size class; other rows say once, few or many, or leave the size out.

cdr3_nt,cdr3_aa,j_call,v_call,clone_size,d_call
TGTGCCAGCAGTGAAGCTGGGAACAATCAGCCCCAGCATTTT,CASSEAGNNQPQHF,TRBJ1-5,TRBV6-1,.,.
TGCAGCGTTACCGCCTCGAGGGACAATACCTTC,CSVTASRDNTF,TRBJ1-2,TRBV29-1,.,.
TGTGCCACCAGCAGGGGGGGGCGAGGGGATACGCAGTATTTT,CATSRGGRGDTQYF,TRBJ2-3,TRBV15,.,.
TGTGCCACCACCGATGGGACTAGCGGACCCTACGAGCAGTACTTC,CATTDGTSGPYEQYF,TRBJ2-7,TRBV2,.,TRBD2
TGCGCCAGCAGCTTCACCGGCGGGGGTGAAAAACTGTTTTTT,CASSFTGGGEKLFF,TRBJ1-4,TRBV5-1,.,.
TGCAGCGTTGCTGCAGCACCCTACGAGCAGTACTTC,CSVAAAPYEQYF,TRBJ2-7,TRBV29-1,.,.
TGCGCCAGCAGCCAAGATCGCGGGCTAGCGGAATACAATGAGCAGTTCTTC,CASSQDRGLAEYNEQFF,TRBJ2-1,TRBV4-1,.,TRBD2
TGTGCCATAAGAGTGGGGGCGCGTGGACAGCCCCAGCATTTT,CAIRVGARGQPQHF,TRBJ1-5,TRBV6-1,.,.
TGTGCCAGTAGTATATTTCGCGAGGTATGGGCGTCCTACAATGAGCAGTTCTTC,CASSIFREVWASYNEQFF,TRBJ2-1,TRBV19,once,.
TGTGCCAGCAGCTTAGGTCAATGGCCAAACACCGGGGAGCTGTTTTTT,CASSLGQWPNTGELFF,TRBJ2-2,TRBV7-9,.,.
TGTGCCAGCAGTGCGACACAGACAACCTATGGCTACACCTTC,CASSATQTTYGYTF,TRBJ1-2,TRBV6-6,.,.
TGTGCCAGCAGTTCCAAGATGGGTACAGATACGCAGTATTTT,CASSSKMGTDTQYF,TRBJ2-3,TRBV28,few,.
TGTGCCAGCAGTGATGGTGGGGCTTTGGGGGACGAGCAGTACTTC,CASSDGGALGDEQYF,TRBJ2-7,TRBV2,.,.
TGTGCCATCAGTGCGACAGGAGAAGGCAATCAGCCCCAGCATTTT,CAISATGEGNQPQHF,TRBJ1-5,TRBV10-3,.,.
TGTGCCAGCAGTCGATCCGTGAACTATGGCTACACCTTC,CASSRSVNYGYTF,TRBJ1-2,TRBV6-5,.,.
TGTGCCAGCAGTTTCGACAGGTCCTACAATGAGCAGTTCTTC,CASSFDRSYNEQFF,TRBJ2-1,TRBV27,.,.
TGTGCCAGCAGCCCGGGACAGGGGGGCTCCTACGAGCAGTACTTC,CASSPGQGGSYEQYF,TRBJ2-7,TRBV11-2,.,TRBD1
TGCGCCAGTTCTCGTGAAGCAGATACGCAGTATTTT,CASSREADTQYF,TRBJ2-3,TRBV5-1,.,.
TGCAGTGCTAGATTCGGGGAGCTGTTTTTT,CSARFGELFF,TRBJ2-2,TRBV20-1,few,.
TGTGCCAGCAGTGAATCCCGGGGACAAAACACCGGGGAGCTGTTTTTT,CASSESRGQNTGELFF,TRBJ2-2,TRBV6-1,.,.
TGTGCCTGGAGCGGGCCCCCCGTGAGTCAGCCCCAGCATTTT,CAWSGPPVSQPQHF,TRBJ1-5,TRBV30,.,.
TGTGCCAGCAGCGTAGGCCGTCCCCCCGGGGAGCTGTTTTTT,CASSVGRPPGELFF,TRBJ2-2,TRBV9,.,.
TGCGCCAGCAGCTTGGGAGTAGCGGGCTTTCAAGAGACCCAGTACTTC,CASSLGVAGFQETQYF,TRBJ2-5,TRBV5-1,.,TRBD2
TGTGCCAGCAGGGCTAGCGGGGCGAACACCGGGGAGCTGTTTTTT,CASRASGANTGELFF,TRBJ2-2,TRBV2,few,TRBD2
TGCGCCAGCAGCTTACTAGCGTATGAGCAGTTCTTC,CASSLLAYEQFF,TRBJ2-1,TRBV5-1,.,TRBD2
TGTGCCAGCAGTTCGACTAGCACAGATACGCAGTATTTT,CASSSTSTDTQYF,TRBJ2-3,TRBV28,.,.
TGTGCCAGCAGTTCCGGGACCGAGAATGAAAAACTGTTTTTT,CASSSGTENEKLFF,TRBJ1-4,TRBV28,few,.
TGTGCCTGGAGGGGAGGACTAGCGGGCACAGATACGCAGTATTTT,CAWRGGLAGTDTQYF,TRBJ2-3,TRBV30,.,TRBD2
TGTGCCAGCAGCCAATCGGCTAGCGGGAGGTTGGGCTCCTACGAGCAGTACTTC,CASSQSASGRLGSYEQYF,TRBJ2-7,TRBV16,once,TRBD2
TGTGCCAGCAGCCCAGTGGCCCTTTTGCCCTACGAGCAGTACTTC,CASSPVALLPYEQYF,TRBJ2-7,TRBV7-2,.,.
TGTGCCAGCAGTTACGCGGGGGACTATGGCTACACCTTC,CASSYAGDYGYTF,TRBJ1-2,TRBV6-5,.,.
TGCGCCAGCAGCTTCGGACTAGCGTTAAGCACAGATACGCAGTATTTT,CASSFGLALSTDTQYF,TRBJ2-3,TRBV5-1,.,TRBD2
TGTGCCACCAGCAGACAGGGGCGCACTGAAGCTTTCTTT,CATSRQGRTEAFF,TRBJ1-1,TRBV15,.,.
TGTGCCAGCTCACCACCGGGACAGGCCTACGAGCAGTACTTC,CASSPPGQAYEQYF,TRBJ2-7,TRBV18,few,TRBD1
TGTGCCTGGAGGGGCCGCGTAGGAAGAAACTATGGCTACACCTTC,CAWRGRVGRNYGYTF,TRBJ1-2,TRBV30,.,.
TGTGCCAGCAGCCGCCAACAGGGAATTGGGACCGGGGAGCTGTTTTTT,CASSRQQGIGTGELFF,TRBJ2-2,TRBV14,.,.
TGCGCCAGCAGTGGAACTAGCGGGAGGGCAGATACGCAGTATTTT,CASSGTSGRADTQYF,TRBJ2-3,TRBV10-2,.,TRBD2
TGCAGCGTAGGGACTAGCGGGAGTGGGGGGAGGCAGTTCTTC,CSVGTSGSGGRQFF,TRBJ2-1,TRBV29-1,.,TRBD2
TGTGCCAGCAGTAGAGACTCACCAACAGATACGCAGTATTTT,CASSRDSPTDTQYF,TRBJ2-3,TRBV7-7,.,.
TGTGCCATCAGTGGGGGATTGGGAGATACGCAGTATTTT,CAISGGLGDTQYF,TRBJ2-3,TRBV10-3,.,.
TGTGCCAGTAGTACCCGAGGACAGGGGGCAATAGGCACCGGGGAGCTGTTTTTT,CASSTRGQGAIGTGELFF,TRBJ2-2,TRBV19,once,TRBD1
TGTGCCAGTAGAGGCTATGATTCGGCTAATGAAAAACTGTTTTTT,CASRGYDSANEKLFF,TRBJ1-4,TRBV19,.,.
TGTGCCAGCAGTGAACCCCGGACTAGTTCAGCCTCAGATACGCAGTATTTT,CASSEPRTSSASDTQYF,TRBJ2-3,TRBV25-1,.,TRBD2
TGTGCCAGCAGTGAAGGAACTTCCCCGGCGGAGACCCAGTACTTC,CASSEGTSPAETQYF,TRBJ2-5,TRBV25-1,.,.
TGCGCCAGCAGCTTGGGAGGGACAGGGACGCAAGAGACCCAGTACTTC,CASSLGGTGTQETQYF,TRBJ2-5,TRBV5-1,.,TRBD1
TGTGCCAGCTCACCACCGGGACTAGCGGGAGGGCATATCTATGAGCAGTTCTTC,CASSPPGLAGGHIYEQFF,TRBJ2-1,TRBV18,.,TRBD2
TGTGCCATCAGTGAGTCCAGTGGGACAGCGGGGGATCAGCCCCAGCATTTT,CAISESSGTAGDQPQHF,TRBJ1-5,TRBV10-3,.,TRBD1
TGTGCCAGTAGAAGGGACTCGACGAAATACAATGAGCAGTTCTTC,CASRRDSTKYNEQFF,TRBJ2-1,TRBV19,.,.
TGTGCCAGCAGCTTAGCGGTGTACAATGAAGCTTTCTTT,CASSLAVYNEAFF,TRBJ1-1,TRBV7-2,.,.
TGTGCCAGCAGTGATAGGGGCACCAATCAGCCCCAGCATTTT,CASSDRGTNQPQHF,TRBJ1-5,TRBV2,.,.
TGTGCCAGCAGCTTGAGTTACGGGGAGCTGTTTTTT,CASSLSYGELFF,TRBJ2-2,TRBV7-8,.,.
TGTGCCAGCATGGGACAGGCCAGAACCCACTTCTATGGCTACACCTTC,CASMGQARTHFYGYTF,TRBJ1-2,TRBV2,.,TRBD1
TGTGCCAGCAGTCCCCTGGGGGGGCCGGACTATGGCTACACCTTC,CASSPLGGPDYGYTF,TRBJ1-2,TRBV28,.,.
TGTGCCAGCAGATCTAGGACTAGCGCTAAACAAGAGACCCAGTACTTC,CASRSRTSAKQETQYF,TRBJ2-5,TRBV28,.,TRBD2
TGTGCCAGCAGGGTCGGACTAGCGGGAGCCACCGGGGAGCTGTTTTTT,CASRVGLAGATGELFF,TRBJ2-2,TRBV2,.,TRBD2
TGTGCCAGCAGCCAACCCCAAGGGAGCCAGCCCCAGCATTTT,CASSQPQGSQPQHF,TRBJ1-5,TRBV28,once,.
TGTGCCAGCTCACCAGGCGGGCAGGGGCCCTCCTACAATGAGCAGTTCTTC,CASSPGGQGPSYNEQFF,TRBJ2-1,TRBV18,.,.
TGTGCCAGTAGTAGCTCGTTGGGCACAGATACGCAGTATTTT,CASSSSLGTDTQYF,TRBJ2-3,TRBV19,.,.
TGTGCCAGCAGTGAGGGTAGTCAGGGCTACGAGCAGTACTTC,CASSEGSQGYEQYF,TRBJ2-7,TRBV6-1,few,.
TGTGCCAGCAGTTTACGGGGGCCATCAGTGCACGAGCAGTACTTC,CASSLRGPSVHEQYF,TRBJ2-7,TRBV27,.,.